The TCR beta chain under discussion was sequenced for a study of T cell responses to AZD1222 COVID-19 vaccine. Study-level findings and limits: Possibly, clonal diversity was underestimated; donors were largely white British and included more females. Spike was spanned by vaccine-associated CD4 TCRs, which were dominant at 160-218 and 743-854.

As regards this clone: Its matching antigen is unknown.

Libraries were prepared by immunoSEQ multiplex PCR; TCRdb keeps only in-frame clonotypes and omits some of them. The table includes 100,000 to 150,000 clones, roughly 90% detected once. The study pooled second doses at about 4 or about 12 weeks. The germline gives CDR1 SNHLY, CDR2 FYNNEI. Trimming pared 7 bases from V and 4 bases from J, leaving 17 bases between. The CDR3 has 14 residues. The sequence was obtained from an adult who received the AZD1222 COVID-19 vaccine. The input for sequencing was peripheral blood, taken 28 days after the second AZD1222 dose. V is TRBV2 and J is TRBJ2-7; a weak D match, TRBD1 (6 bases). CDR3 DNA: TGTGCCAGCATCCTGACAGGCAATGGATACGAGCAGTACTTC. It encodes CASILTGNGYEQYF. Complete variable domain (other parts from reference TRBV2 and TRBJ2-7): EPEVTQTPSHQVTQMGQEVILRCVPISNHLYFYWYRQILGQKVEFLVSFYNNEISEKSEIFDDQFSVERPDGSNFTLKIRSTKLEDSAMYFCASILTGNGYEQYFGPGTRLTVT.